The clone carrying this T cell receptor beta chain has ten or more counts. Its antigen is as yet unknown. The sample is drawn from a study of T cells after yellow fever vaccination. Study-level points and caveats: Clones from primary vaccination mostly reappeared after the booster (approximately 96% CD4, about 85% CD8).

Generation of TCR cDNA used 5'RACE template switching (which added a universal primer site and UMIs). From the 5' RACE reads, TCRdb called clonotypes with MiXCR, one entry per CDR3 protein. Of under 300,000 distinct CDR3 sequences listed, roughly 6.3% were seen once; the top ten hold around 1.1%. CDR1 is MNHEY and CDR2 is SVGEGT in the germline V gene. Deletions cut 8 bases from V and 8 bases from J, with 18 bases between. The CDR3 is 13 amino acids. The chain has TRBV6-2 or TRBV6-3 and TRBJ1-2; D is possibly TRBD1 (5 bases). The origin of this receptor is a man aged 25-45 years who received the YFV17D yellow fever vaccine. The source material was CD4+ T cells sorted from PBMCs, sampled on the day of the yellow fever booster vaccination. The CDR3 coding sequence is TGTGCCAGCGGTCGGGGGACTGAGCAAGGCTACACCTTC. This encodes CASGRGTEQGYTF.